This entry lists 21 T cell receptor beta chains sequenced from one sample in a study of chronic HIV infection and antiretroviral therapy. Each CDR3 protein gets one entry after TCRdb re-called the 5' RACE reads with MiXCR. Among 30,000 to 35,000 distinct CDR3 sequences listed, more than 7.5% were seen once. Sequenced input: peripheral blood. Source of these receptors: an adult who had HIV and had not received antiretroviral therapy, or was an uninfected healthy control (not recorded which).

This clonotype appeared a few times. The rearrangement uses TRBV11-3 and TRBJ2-1; perhaps TRBD1 as D (6 bases). V was cut by 0 bases and J by 5 bases, with 23 bases left in between. This CDR3 is 19 amino acids long. Looked up from germline, CDR1 is SGHNT and CDR2 is YENEEA. The CDR3 loop is CASSLDRGFATAEDNEQFF. The CDR3 coding sequence is TGTGCCAGCAGCTTAGATAGGGGGTTCGCAACGGCTGAGGACAATGAGCAGTTCTTC.

By proportion, this clonotype is medium-sized. The rearrangement joins TRBV6-2 or TRBV6-3 to TRBJ2-3; no reliable D call. The CDR3 length is 13 residues. The V end lost 5 bases, the J end lost 2 bases, and 8 bases lay between the germline ends. CDR1 is MNHEY, CDR2 SVGEGT, per germline. CDR3 sequence reads: CASSQADTDTQYF. For the CDR3, the DNA is TGTGCCAGCAGTCAGGCTGACACAGATACGCAGTATTTT.

This clonotype showed up many times. The chain recombines TRBV7-2 with TRBJ2-1; 14 positions agree with TRBD2. Germline V gene lookup returns CDR1 SGHTA and CDR2 FQGNSA. The CDR3 is made up of 15 amino acids. Germline trimming cut 0 bases from V and 8 bases from J; bases unmatched to any gene: 0. The CDR3 DNA follows: TGTGCCAGCAGCTTAGCGACTAGCGGGAGGGATGAGCAGTTCTTC. Translating gives CASSLATSGRDEQFF.

This clonotype was recorded many times. The chain links TRBV7-9 to TRBJ2-1; 10 bases fit TRBD1. This CDR3 is built from 15 residues. V lost 5 bases and J lost 1; bases outside the gene matches: 2. CDR1 is SEHNR, CDR2 FQNEAQ, per germline (reference sequence). The CDR3 spells CASSVGQGSYNEQFF. In nucleotides, the CDR3 is TGTGCCAGCAGCGTGGGACAGGGGTCCTACAATGAGCAGTTCTTC.

This clonotype was seen at least ten times. The V call is TRBV20-1, the J call TRBJ1-5, with D possibly matching TRBD1 (6 bases). V was pared by 1 base and J by 4 bases, with 17 bases between. Looked up from germline, CDR1 is DFQATT and CDR2 is SNEGSKA (reference sequence). The CDR3 spans 16 residues. The CDR3 region is CSARGDIQRGNQPQHF. The DNA of the CDR3 is TGCAGTGCTAGAGGGGACATTCAAAGAGGGAATCAGCCCCAGCATTTT.

This clonotype has only a few counts. The chain joins TRBV6-1 to TRBJ2-5; tentative D call: TRBD2 (6 bases). The V end was cut by 6 bases, the J end by 0 bases, with 17 bases between. Per germline, CDR1 MNHNS and CDR2 SASEGT. The CDR3 covers 16 residues. The chain's CDR3 is CASSLASSWYQETQYF. In DNA form, the CDR3 reads TGTGCCAGCAGCCTAGCGAGTTCTTGGTACCAAGAGACCCAGTACTTC.

This clonotype was counted only a few times. The chain is built from TRBV28 and TRBJ2-1; D uncertain. CDR3 length: 14 amino acids. Germline V lookup: CDR1 MDHEN, CDR2 SYDVKM. V gave up 3 bases and J gave up 6 bases, with 12 bases separating them. The CDR3 bases are TGTGCCAGCAGTTTCCACGGAGACTTCAATGAGCAGTTCTTC. Its protein is CASSFHGDFNEQFF.

This chain joins TRBV25-1 and TRBJ2-1, with 7 bases fitting TRBD2. J lost 5 bases, V lost 4 bases, and 14 bases had no gene match. CDR1 and CDR2 from the germline V gene are MGHDK and SYGVNS. The CDR3 has 17 amino acids. The CDR3: CASSGHPRERVHNEQFF. The CDR3 nucleotides are TGTGCCAGCAGTGGGCATCCGCGGGAGCGGGTACACAATGAGCAGTTCTTC.

The J gene is TRBJ2-3, the V gene TRBV6-5; TRBD1 matches 11 bases. Germline V gene sequence: CDR1 MNHEY, CDR2 SVGAGI. The CDR3 loop spans 17 amino acids. The trim removed 10 bases at V and 4 bases at J, leaving 16 bases unmatched. CDR3 sequence: CATLWPRTGGGADTQYF. The CDR3 DNA reads as TGTGCCACCCTTTGGCCCAGGACAGGGGGCGGCGCAGATACGCAGTATTTT.

This clonotype was found a few times. The V gene is TRBV4-3, the J gene TRBJ2-2, with 8 bases aligning to TRBD2. The CDR3 has 17 amino acids. Germline CDR1 LGHNA, CDR2 YSLEER. V lost 0 bases to trimming and J lost 6 bases; unmatched junction nucleotides: 9. The CDR3 protein is CASSQDKELAASGELFF. CDR3 in DNA: TGCGCCAGCAGCCAAGATAAGGAACTAGCGGCATCCGGGGAGCTGTTTTTT.

The table lists this clonotype with many counts. The V gene is TRBV10-3, the J gene TRBJ1-1; tentatively, D is TRBD1 (6 bases). V lost 7 bases, J lost 6 bases, and 18 bases lay in between. Germline lookup yields CDR1 ENHRY and CDR2 SYGVKD. This CDR3 spans 14 amino acids. The CDR3 DNA reads TGTGCCATCAAGGGGACATCGCTAGGATCTGAAGCTTTCTTT. Its protein product is CAIKGTSLGSEAFF.

This clonotype occurred many times. This chain links TRBV27 with TRBJ2-3; D may be TRBD2 (5 bases). V gave up 5 bases and J gave up 2 bases, with 14 bases separating them. Germline V gene sequence: CDR1 MNHEY, CDR2 SMNVEV (reference sequence). The CDR3 runs to 15 residues. The CDR3: CASSPSRGITDTQYF. The CDR3 DNA follows: TGTGCCAGCAGTCCATCCCGAGGGATCACAGATACGCAGTATTTT.

This clonotype was seen only a few times. Written as DNA, the CDR3 is TGTGCCAGCAGTCCAGTCGGGGTCGGGAACACTGAAGCTTTCTTT. This encodes CASSPVGVGNTEAFF. J is TRBJ1-1 and V is TRBV6-1; D gene unclear. Germline V gene sequence: CDR1 MNHNS, CDR2 SASEGT. This CDR3 is built from 15 residues. V lost 5 bases and J lost 1, with 14 bases in between.

This rearrangement joins TRBV5-1 to TRBJ2-7, with D possibly being TRBD1 or TRBD2 (6 bases each). The V and J ends lost 4 bases and 4 bases respectively, with 12 bases between them. This CDR3 is 13 amino acids long. From germline, CDR1 is SGHRS and CDR2 YFSETQ. The CDR3 region is CASSGGQGYEQYF. Here the CDR3 DNA reads TGCGCCAGCAGCGGGGGGCAGGGGTACGAGCAGTACTTC.

This clonotype was seen repeatedly, ten times or more. The chain couples TRBV7-9 to TRBJ2-7; TRBD2 might be the D (5 bases). Germline assignment: CDR1 SEHNR and CDR2 FQNEAQ (reference sequence). Trimming took off 1 base at V and 1 base at J, with 14 bases between the two ends. This CDR3 has 16 amino acids. CDR3 protein: CASSLVDEDWSYEQYF. The DNA for the CDR3 is TGTGCCAGCAGCTTAGTGGACGAGGACTGGTCCTACGAGCAGTACTTC. The whole variable domain, remainder taken from reference TRBV7-9 and TRBJ2-7, is DTGVSQNPRHKITKRGQNVTFRCDPISEHNRLYWYRQTLGQGPEFLTYFQNEAQLEKSRLLSDRFSAERPKGSFSTLEIQRTEQGDSAMYLCASSLVDEDWSYEQYFGPGTRLTVT.

As concerns this clonotype: The conserved phenylalanine or tryptophan normally closing the CDR3 is absent here, so this likely arose from a read error. CDR3: CASSPKGITIYL. The CDR3 nucleotides read TGTGCCAGCAGCCCCAAGGGTATCACCATATATTTG. The rearrangement links TRBV25-1 to TRBJ1-3, with unresolved D. V was clipped by 6 bases and J by 9 bases, with 12 bases between them. CDR3 length: 12 amino acids. CDR1 MGHDK and CDR2 SYGVNS come from the germline V gene.

In this sample, this clonotype turned up many times. The chain carries TRBV29-1 and TRBJ1-1, with no clear D. V was trimmed by 2 bases and J by 2 bases, leaving 12 bases between them. Germline V gene lookup returns CDR1 SQVTM and CDR2 ANQGSEA. The CDR3 is made up of 14 amino acids. The CDR3 bases are TGCAGCGTTGAATCCGGGGAGGGCAACACTGAAGCTTTCTTT. Amino acid sequence: CSVESGEGNTEAFF.

As for this clonotype: A much larger clone differs by one base, so this may be a read error. The chain employs TRBV7-9 and TRBJ1-1; D gene uncertain. The CDR3 spans 13 residues. Germline V gene lookup returns CDR1 SEHNR and CDR2 FQNEAQ (reference sequence). The CDR3 reads CASSLGLNTDAFF. The CDR3 DNA is TGTGCCAGCAGCTTAGGCCTTAACACTGATGCTTTCTTT.

The chain employs TRBV6-2 or TRBV6-3 and TRBJ2-2; D gene ambiguous. Germline loops: CDR1 MNHEY, CDR2 SVGEGT. V was trimmed by 5 bases and J by 9 bases, leaving 16 bases between them. CDR3 length: 14 residues. In DNA, the CDR3 is TGTGCCAGCAGTCCTATAGTTCGGTCTTGGGAGCTGTTTTTT. Protein product: CASSPIVRSWELFF.

The chain links TRBV29-1 to TRBJ2-1; D perhaps matches TRBD1 (6 bases). V was cut by 1 base and J by 16 bases, with 11 bases left in between. Germline V CDR1 and CDR2: SQVTM, ANQGSEA. The CDR3 loop spans 10 amino acids. In DNA, the CDR3 is TGCAGCGTTGAAGGGGGTGGGGGCTTCTTC. Translated: CSVEGGGGFF.

CDR3 sequence reads: CSVEYASRSSYNEQFF. The DNA for the CDR3 is TGCAGCGTTGAATATGCGAGCCGGTCCTCCTACAATGAGCAGTTCTTC. The V and J genes are TRBV29-1 and TRBJ2-1; D gene ambiguous. In germline, CDR1 is SQVTM, CDR2 ANQGSEA. There are 16 residues in the CDR3. The V gene lost 2 bases and the J gene lost 0 bases, with 14 bases spanning the gap.